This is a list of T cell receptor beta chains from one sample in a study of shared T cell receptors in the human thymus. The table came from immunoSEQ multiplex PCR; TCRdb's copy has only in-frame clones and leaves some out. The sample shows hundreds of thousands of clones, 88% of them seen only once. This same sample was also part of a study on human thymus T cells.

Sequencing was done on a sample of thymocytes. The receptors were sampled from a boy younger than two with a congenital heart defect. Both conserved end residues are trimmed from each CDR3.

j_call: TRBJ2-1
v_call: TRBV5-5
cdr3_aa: ASSWGLAGGDEQF

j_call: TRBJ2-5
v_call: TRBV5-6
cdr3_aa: ASSSTSGKGYQETQY

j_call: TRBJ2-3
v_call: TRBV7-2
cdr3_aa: ASSINYGDTQY

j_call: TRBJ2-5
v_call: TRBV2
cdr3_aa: ASSEVAGREETQY

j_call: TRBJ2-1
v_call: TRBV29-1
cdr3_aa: SVRPSGPNEQF

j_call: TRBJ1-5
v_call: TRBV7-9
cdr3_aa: ASSEDSPGQPQH

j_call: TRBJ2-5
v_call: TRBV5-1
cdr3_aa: ASSDMDGTGCETQY

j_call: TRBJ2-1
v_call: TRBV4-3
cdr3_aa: ASSQDVIGEAQLAGASNEQF

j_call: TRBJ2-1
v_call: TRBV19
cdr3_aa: ASRFRVSSYNEQF

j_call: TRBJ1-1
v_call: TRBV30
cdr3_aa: AWSVAGNTEAF

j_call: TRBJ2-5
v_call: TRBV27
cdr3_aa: ASSSSPQETQY

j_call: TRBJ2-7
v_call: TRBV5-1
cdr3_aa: ASSGGLAGVEYEQY

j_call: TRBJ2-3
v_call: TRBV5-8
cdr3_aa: ASSREGAWTDTQY

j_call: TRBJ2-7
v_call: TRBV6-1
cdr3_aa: ASRDRGLSYEQY

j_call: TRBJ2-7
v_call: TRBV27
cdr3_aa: ASSPKGAYEQY

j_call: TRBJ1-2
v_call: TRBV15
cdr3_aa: ATSRDGPGQGSDGYT

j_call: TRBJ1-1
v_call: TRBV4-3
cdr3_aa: ASSQDRQPNTEAF

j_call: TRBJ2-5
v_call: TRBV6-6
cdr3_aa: ASSYAGTLQETQY

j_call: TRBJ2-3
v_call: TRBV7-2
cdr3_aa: ASSCGVRAPEDTQY

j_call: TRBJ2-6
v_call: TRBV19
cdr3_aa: ASSGPRHSGANVLT

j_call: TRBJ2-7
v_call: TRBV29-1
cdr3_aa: SASSEDEQY

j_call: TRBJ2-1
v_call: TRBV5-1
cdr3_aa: ASSSIGGTSGRNAYNEQF

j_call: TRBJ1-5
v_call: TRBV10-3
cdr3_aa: AISEPTAEDSNQPQH

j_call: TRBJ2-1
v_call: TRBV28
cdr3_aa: ASSLKLAEEDNEQF

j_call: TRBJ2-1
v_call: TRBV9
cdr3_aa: ASSSNRDPYNEQF

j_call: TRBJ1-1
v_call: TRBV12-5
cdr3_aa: ASGSNRENTEAF

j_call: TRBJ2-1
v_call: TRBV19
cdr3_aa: ASSRGLAEDNEQF

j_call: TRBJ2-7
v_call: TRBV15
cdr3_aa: ATSRDLRREGLYEQY

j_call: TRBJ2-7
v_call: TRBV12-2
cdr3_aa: ASPPGERAYEQY

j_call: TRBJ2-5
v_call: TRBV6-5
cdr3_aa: ASSSAGGSKETQY

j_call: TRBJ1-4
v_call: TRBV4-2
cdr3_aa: ASSQGTGGPLATNEKLF

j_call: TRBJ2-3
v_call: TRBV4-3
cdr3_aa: ASSQGVQRDRRGTDTQY

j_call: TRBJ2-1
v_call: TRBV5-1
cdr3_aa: ASSLLAGPFEPQF

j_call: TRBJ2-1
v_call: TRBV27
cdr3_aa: ASSLSLERSASYNEQF

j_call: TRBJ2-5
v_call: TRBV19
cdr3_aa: ASSRYRGRETQY

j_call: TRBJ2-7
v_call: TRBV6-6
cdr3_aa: ATGQGVEQY

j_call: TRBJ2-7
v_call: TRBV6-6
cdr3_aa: ASTPPLAGGSYEQY

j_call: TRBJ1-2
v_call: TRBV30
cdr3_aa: AWSVLEDPSGGYT

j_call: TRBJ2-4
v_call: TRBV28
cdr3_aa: ASSLCSPDSTQNIQY

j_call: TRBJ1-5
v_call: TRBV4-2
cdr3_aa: ASSQTMGTGKNQPQH

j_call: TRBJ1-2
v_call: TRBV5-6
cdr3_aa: ASSFGQGEDYGYT

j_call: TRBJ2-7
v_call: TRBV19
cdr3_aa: ASKPQGGYEQY

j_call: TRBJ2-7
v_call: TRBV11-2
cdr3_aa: ASSLSSSIPYEQY

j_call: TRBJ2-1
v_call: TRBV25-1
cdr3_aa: ASSEYPHRDGQF

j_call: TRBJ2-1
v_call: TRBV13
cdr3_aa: ASSLSRTSGYNEQF

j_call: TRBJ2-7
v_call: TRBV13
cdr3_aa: ASSLGLSPRTGGGYEQY

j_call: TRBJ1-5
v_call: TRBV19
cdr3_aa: ASSKGRLYSNQPQH

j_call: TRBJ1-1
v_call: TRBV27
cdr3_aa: ASSLTRQRNTEAF

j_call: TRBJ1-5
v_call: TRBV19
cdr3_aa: ASSRTGADYQPQH

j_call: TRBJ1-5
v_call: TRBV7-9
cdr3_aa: ASSLGTRYSNQPQH

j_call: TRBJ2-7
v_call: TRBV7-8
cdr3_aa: ASSLRGNGNEQY

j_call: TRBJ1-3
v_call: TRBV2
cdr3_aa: ASSELGQGGGNTIY

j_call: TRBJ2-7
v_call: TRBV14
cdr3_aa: ASSHDRASYEQY

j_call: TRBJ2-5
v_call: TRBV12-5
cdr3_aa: ASGLDPGLAVRGATETQY

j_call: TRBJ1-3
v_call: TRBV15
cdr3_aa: ATSEQGPGNTIY

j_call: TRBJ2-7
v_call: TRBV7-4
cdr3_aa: ASSSVMGHSSYEQY

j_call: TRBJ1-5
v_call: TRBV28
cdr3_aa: ASSLNPWQGNQPQH

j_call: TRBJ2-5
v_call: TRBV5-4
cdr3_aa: ASSWTSSRETQY

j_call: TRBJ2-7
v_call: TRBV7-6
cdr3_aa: ASSALAAHEQY